This T cell receptor (beta chain) was found in a study of response to subunit inactivated influenza vaccine. TCRdb processed the RT-PCR reads anew with MiXCR; each CDR3 protein has one entry. The sample holds approximately 700,000 distinct CDR3 sequences; 14% are singletons and the top ten take 6.5% to 8.5%. This clonotype was observed a handful of times. The TCR comes from a man aged 45-65 years who received an inactivated influenza vaccine. Sequencing was performed on PBMCs from blood, taken 14 days before vaccination.

The CDR3 region has the DNA TGTGCCAGCAGTTTTCTGCGGGGGGCGACTGGAAACACCATATATTTT. It translates to CASSFLRGATGNTIYF. The chain uses TRBV28 and TRBJ1-3; D possibly corresponds to TRBD1 (6 bases). In germline, CDR1 is MDHEN, CDR2 SYDVKM. CDR3 size: 16 residues. Trimming took 3 bases from V and 2 from J, leaving 14 bases between them.